This T cell receptor (beta chain) is from a study of T cell changes during pregnancy in multiple sclerosis. Clones were read by immunoSEQ multiplex PCR, and TCRdb kept only the in-frame ones, dropping some. Of fewer than 45,000 clones listed, approximately 92% were seen once; the top ten hold 0.67%. The V end was cut by 4 bases, the J end by 4 bases, with 11 bases between. CDR1 and CDR2 (germline): SGHRS, YFSETQ. The CDR3 totals 14 residues. J is TRBJ2-2 and V is TRBV5-1, with D possibly matching TRBD2 (5 bases). The source of this sequence is a female donor with multiple sclerosis, enrolled in a pregnancy study. The specimen was CD4+ T cells from peripheral blood mononuclear cells, collected in the first trimester of pregnancy. CDR3 bases: TGCGCCAGCAGCCGAGCGGAGCTCACCGGGGAGCTGTTTTTT. It encodes CASSRAELTGELFF.